This T cell receptor beta chain was documented in a study of T-cell memory formation after mild COVID-19. Study-wide background: TCR clusters were largely donor specific.

5'RACE with constant-segment primers built TCRalpha and TCRbeta cDNA libraries with UMIs. From the 5' RACE reads, TCRdb called clonotypes with MiXCR, one entry per CDR3 protein. Seen here are some 250,000 distinct CDR3 sequences, roughly 10% observed once, and the top ten hold approximately 20%. On this clonotype itself: Its antigen is still unknown.

Findings of the study overall: Mostly located in CM and EM were contracting CD4+ clones, with contracting CD8+ clones located in EMRA.

From germline, CDR1 is MNHEY and CDR2 SVGAGI. Trimming cost V 2 bases and J 13 bases, with 12 bases left between them. This CDR3 comprises 13 residues. This sequence originates from a man younger than 30 who had mild COVID-19 (a few samples of this study predate the infection). Cell type and time point are not known. What was sequenced was PBMCs or a T cell subset sorted from them (not recorded which). The chain links TRBV6-5 to TRBJ1-6, with D unresolved. The CDR3 spells CASSYRGQWPLHF. Written as DNA, the CDR3 is TGTGCCAGCAGTTACCGCGGCCAGTGGCCCCTCCACTTT.